This T cell receptor (beta chain) was identified during a study of shared clonotypes between healthy human individuals. General study points: A reduction in generation probabilities was seen for non-shared clonotypes relative to those shared by all four donors.

The CDR3 runs to 14 residues. Germline loops: CDR1 SGHRS, CDR2 YFSETQ. V was shortened by 0 bases and J by 4 bases, with 7 bases between the two germline ends. This clone was found once. The antigen remains unidentified. Researchers partitioned CD4+ cells into CD45RA+ naive and CD45RA-negative memory subsets. Method: immunoSEQ multiplex PCR; TCRdb's copy keeps in-frame clones and lacks some. The sample yields under 1,100,000 clones, 65% to 80% seen once. The sequence was collected from a young man in good health. The sequencing input was memory CD4+ T cells sorted from blood. Subset indicated: CD45RA-negative fraction. This chain connects TRBV5-1 to TRBJ2-2; D remains ambiguous. The CDR3 DNA reads TGCGCCAGCAGCTTGGTACAGTCCACCGGGGAGCTGTTTTTT. Translating it yields CASSLVQSTGELFF. The full variable domain, rest sourced from reference TRBV5-1 and TRBJ2-2, is KAGVTQTPRYLIKTRGQQVTLSCSPISGHRSVSWYQQTPGQGLQFLFEYFSETQRNKGNFPGRFSGRQFSNSRSEMNVSTLELGDSALYLCASSLVQSTGELFFGEGSRLTVL.